Listed below are T cell receptor beta chains from one sample, sequenced in a study of cytomegalovirus exposure and HLA in healthy donors. Sequencing was performed with immunoSEQ multiplex PCR; in TCRdb, only in-frame clones are kept and a portion is missing. Of approximately 180,000 clones in the sample, approximately 84% were seen once. Sequencing was done on a sample of PBMCs. The receptors shown here come from a girl less than two years old in good health and CMV-seronegative. Both conserved end residues are part of each CDR3. Each record gives: V gene, clone size, D gene, J gene, CDR3 protein, CDR3 DNA. A D gene is named only where the DNA matches it firmly. Only some rows state a clone size, as once, few, many or a class for expanded clones.

v_gene: TRBV2
abundance: -
d_gene: -
j_gene: TRBJ2-1
CDR3aa: CASTSVGSGISYNEQFF
CDR3nt: TGTGCCAGCACCTCGGTCGGATCGGGAATCTCCTACAATGAGCAGTTCTTC

v_gene: TRBV6-5
abundance: -
d_gene: TRBD1
j_gene: TRBJ2-7
CDR3aa: CASSYRWDRDYEQYF
CDR3nt: TGTGCCAGCAGTTACCGTTGGGACAGGGACTACGAGCAGTACTTC

v_gene: TRBV7-9
abundance: -
d_gene: -
j_gene: TRBJ1-4
CDR3aa: CASSLGTVNEKLFF
CDR3nt: TGTGCCAGCAGCTTAGGGACAGTCAATGAAAAACTGTTTTTT

v_gene: TRBV29-1
abundance: -
d_gene: -
j_gene: TRBJ2-1
CDR3aa: CSVEDMEGANNEQFF
CDR3nt: TGCAGCGTTGAAGATATGGAGGGGGCCAACAATGAGCAGTTCTTC

v_gene: TRBV7-6
abundance: -
d_gene: -
j_gene: TRBJ2-7
CDR3aa: CASSPYLSAREVYEQYF
CDR3nt: TGTGCCAGCAGCCCTTACCTGTCGGCTAGAGAAGTCTACGAGCAGTACTTC

v_gene: TRBV6-1
abundance: -
d_gene: TRBD1
j_gene: TRBJ2-5
CDR3aa: CASRENTGGAGEQYF
CDR3nt: TGTGCCAGCAGGGAAAACACAGGGGGCGCCGGAGAGCAGTACTTC

v_gene: TRBV18
abundance: -
d_gene: -
j_gene: TRBJ2-2
CDR3aa: CASSPGENTGELFF
CDR3nt: TGTGCCAGCTCACCGGGAGAGAACACCGGGGAGCTGTTTTTT

v_gene: TRBV29-1
abundance: -
d_gene: TRBD1
j_gene: TRBJ1-1
CDR3aa: CSVEVHRGRRNTEAFF
CDR3nt: TGCAGCGTTGAAGTACACAGGGGGCGGAGGAACACTGAAGCTTTCTTT

v_gene: TRBV13
abundance: -
d_gene: -
j_gene: TRBJ1-6
CDR3aa: CASSESKSPLHF
CDR3nt: TGTGCCAGCAGCGAGTCTAAATCACCCCTCCACTTT

v_gene: TRBV4-2
abundance: -
d_gene: TRBD2
j_gene: TRBJ2-1
CDR3aa: CASSLSSGPSSYNEQFF
CDR3nt: TGTGCCAGCAGCCTCTCTAGCGGGCCTAGCTCCTACAATGAGCAGTTCTTC

v_gene: TRBV5-1
abundance: -
d_gene: -
j_gene: TRBJ2-3
CDR3aa: CASSKGTDTQYF
CDR3nt: TGCGCCAGCAGTAAGGGGACAGATACGCAGTATTTT

v_gene: TRBV2
abundance: few
d_gene: -
j_gene: TRBJ1-1
CDR3aa: CASSGHNTEAFF
CDR3nt: TGTGCCAGCAGTGGACATAACACTGAAGCTTTCTTT

v_gene: TRBV29-1
abundance: -
d_gene: TRBD1
j_gene: TRBJ1-1
CDR3aa: CSVGGQPNTEAFF
CDR3nt: TGCAGCGTTGGGGGACAGCCGAACACTGAAGCTTTCTTT

v_gene: TRBV9
abundance: -
d_gene: -
j_gene: TRBJ2-3
CDR3aa: CATLSGFTDTQYF
CDR3nt: TGTGCCACCCTATCGGGATTCACAGATACGCAGTATTTT

v_gene: TRBV19
abundance: -
d_gene: -
j_gene: TRBJ1-2
CDR3aa: CASSIPDRPYTF
CDR3nt: TGTGCCAGTAGTATTCCTGACAGGCCCTACACCTTC

v_gene: TRBV5-1
abundance: -
d_gene: -
j_gene: TRBJ2-2
CDR3aa: CASSPGTQNTGELFF
CDR3nt: TGCGCCAGCAGCCCCGGGACACAGAACACCGGGGAGCTGTTTTTT

v_gene: TRBV4-3
abundance: once
d_gene: TRBD2
j_gene: TRBJ2-1
CDR3aa: CASSQDGLANEQFF
CDR3nt: TGCGCCAGCAGCCAAGATGGACTAGCCAATGAGCAGTTCTTC

v_gene: TRBV10-3
abundance: -
d_gene: -
j_gene: TRBJ2-1
CDR3aa: CAITSGNEQFF
CDR3nt: TGTGCCATCACGAGCGGGAATGAGCAGTTCTTC

v_gene: TRBV7-3
abundance: -
d_gene: -
j_gene: TRBJ1-2
CDR3aa: CASSTEPGVRDYTF
CDR3nt: TGTGCCAGCAGCACAGAACCGGGGGTTAGAGACTACACCTTC

v_gene: TRBV7-2
abundance: -
d_gene: TRBD2
j_gene: TRBJ2-1
CDR3aa: CASSLVRQLAGDNEQFF
CDR3nt: TGTGCCAGCAGCTTAGTTCGTCAACTAGCGGGGGACAATGAGCAGTTCTTC

v_gene: TRBV7-6
abundance: once
d_gene: -
j_gene: TRBJ2-3
CDR3aa: CASSLSPGFTDTQYF
CDR3nt: TGTGCCAGCAGCTTATCCCCAGGGTTCACAGATACGCAGTATTTT

v_gene: TRBV25-1
abundance: -
d_gene: -
j_gene: TRBJ1-2
CDR3aa: CASSDLGATAYGYTF
CDR3nt: TGTGCCAGCAGTGACCTAGGGGCGACTGCCTATGGCTACACCTTC

v_gene: TRBV29-1
abundance: once
d_gene: TRBD1
j_gene: TRBJ1-3
CDR3aa: CSVKTGTSGNTIYF
CDR3nt: TGCAGCGTTAAGACAGGGACCTCTGGAAACACCATATATTTT

v_gene: TRBV11-3
abundance: -
d_gene: TRBD2
j_gene: TRBJ2-1
CDR3aa: CASSLIAGGTYNEQFF
CDR3nt: TGTGCCAGCAGCTTAATAGCGGGAGGCACCTACAATGAGCAGTTCTTC

v_gene: TRBV4-1
abundance: -
d_gene: -
j_gene: TRBJ2-1
CDR3aa: CASSQDSSPNEQFF
CDR3nt: TGCGCCAGCAGCCAAGATTCTAGCCCCAATGAGCAGTTCTTC

v_gene: TRBV27
abundance: -
d_gene: -
j_gene: TRBJ1-2
CDR3aa: CASSFRTDYGYTF
CDR3nt: TGTGCCAGCAGTTTCAGGACAGACTATGGCTACACCTTC

v_gene: TRBV30
abundance: -
d_gene: -
j_gene: TRBJ1-1
CDR3aa: CAWSAGEGTEAFF
CDR3nt: TGTGCCTGGAGTGCAGGGGAGGGCACTGAAGCTTTCTTT

v_gene: TRBV7-9
abundance: once
d_gene: TRBD1
j_gene: TRBJ2-7
CDR3aa: CASSLRGTGGYEQYF
CDR3nt: TGTGCCAGCAGCTTACGCGGGACAGGGGGCTACGAGCAGTACTTC

v_gene: TRBV5-6
abundance: once
d_gene: TRBD1
j_gene: TRBJ2-3
CDR3aa: CASSFGRDSPQYF
CDR3nt: TGTGCCAGCAGCTTTGGAAGGGACAGCCCGCAGTATTTT

v_gene: TRBV4-3
abundance: -
d_gene: -
j_gene: TRBJ2-1
CDR3aa: CASSQDYRSSGNEQFF
CDR3nt: TGCGCCAGCAGCCAAGACTACAGGTCCTCGGGCAATGAGCAGTTCTTC

v_gene: TRBV7-2
abundance: -
d_gene: TRBD1
j_gene: TRBJ2-7
CDR3aa: CASSLQSGQGSNEQYF
CDR3nt: TGTGCCAGCAGCTTACAATCGGGACAGGGGAGCAACGAGCAGTACTTC

v_gene: TRBV4-3
abundance: -
d_gene: -
j_gene: TRBJ1-2
CDR3aa: CASSQDRGGYYGYTF
CDR3nt: TGCGCCAGCAGCCAAGATAGAGGAGGATATTATGGCTACACCTTC

v_gene: TRBV9
abundance: -
d_gene: TRBD2
j_gene: TRBJ2-5
CDR3aa: CASSARGTSGQTQYF
CDR3nt: TGTGCCAGCAGCGCCAGGGGGACTAGCGGGCAGACCCAGTACTTC

v_gene: TRBV27
abundance: -
d_gene: TRBD2
j_gene: TRBJ2-1
CDR3aa: CASSVGLEYNEQFF
CDR3nt: TGTGCCAGCAGTGTGGGACTAGAGTACAATGAGCAGTTCTTC

v_gene: TRBV9
abundance: -
d_gene: -
j_gene: TRBJ2-2
CDR3aa: CASSGYNGATGELFF
CDR3nt: TGTGCCAGCAGCGGGTACAATGGGGCCACCGGGGAGCTGTTTTTT

v_gene: TRBV7-3
abundance: -
d_gene: TRBD1
j_gene: TRBJ2-4
CDR3aa: CSSSLTGEGIQYF
CDR3nt: TGTTCCAGCAGCTTAACAGGGGAAGGGATTCAGTACTTC

v_gene: TRBV6-5
abundance: -
d_gene: -
j_gene: TRBJ2-7
CDR3aa: CASSYSKAGSYEQYF
CDR3nt: TGTGCCAGCAGTTACTCGAAGGCGGGTTCCTACGAGCAGTACTTC

v_gene: TRBV6-5
abundance: -
d_gene: -
j_gene: TRBJ1-5
CDR3aa: CASSYSGISGQPQHF
CDR3nt: TGTGCCAGCAGTTACTCCGGGATAAGTGGTCAGCCCCAGCATTTT

v_gene: TRBV6-1
abundance: -
d_gene: -
j_gene: TRBJ1-5
CDR3aa: CASLQGIFSNQPQHF
CDR3nt: TGTGCCTCCCTTCAGGGTATTTTCAGCAATCAGCCCCAGCATTTT

v_gene: TRBV4-1
abundance: -
d_gene: -
j_gene: TRBJ1-1
CDR3aa: CASSHRDGFLGGAFF
CDR3nt: TGCGCCAGCAGCCACCGAGACGGGTTCTTAGGAGGAGCTTTCTTT

v_gene: TRBV6-5
abundance: -
d_gene: TRBD2
j_gene: TRBJ2-5
CDR3aa: CASTTGGADGKTQYF
CDR3nt: TGTGCCAGCACCACGGGGGGGGCCGATGGAAAGACCCAGTACTTC

v_gene: TRBV7-6
abundance: few
d_gene: -
j_gene: TRBJ2-3
CDR3aa: CASSLGALAWDTQYF
CDR3nt: TGTGCCAGCAGCTTAGGGGCTTTAGCGTGGGATACGCAGTATTTT

v_gene: TRBV13
abundance: -
d_gene: TRBD2
j_gene: TRBJ2-1
CDR3aa: CASSPSAGLISSYNEQFF
CDR3nt: TGTGCCAGCAGCCCCTCAGCGGGGCTAATCAGCTCCTACAATGAGCAGTTCTTC

v_gene: TRBV10-3
abundance: few
d_gene: -
j_gene: TRBJ2-6
CDR3aa: CAISETDSSGANVLTF
CDR3nt: TGTGCCATCAGTGAGACAGACAGCTCTGGGGCCAACGTCCTGACTTTC

v_gene: TRBV7-9
abundance: -
d_gene: -
j_gene: TRBJ2-1
CDR3aa: CASSLGEPPNEQFF
CDR3nt: TGTGCCAGCAGCTTAGGGGAGCCCCCCAATGAGCAGTTCTTC

v_gene: TRBV27
abundance: -
d_gene: TRBD1
j_gene: TRBJ1-5
CDR3aa: CASSLRDSYQPQHF
CDR3nt: TGTGCCAGCAGTCTCCGGGACAGCTATCAGCCCCAGCATTTT

v_gene: TRBV7-2
abundance: -
d_gene: -
j_gene: TRBJ1-2
CDR3aa: CASSLDVGGNYGYTF
CDR3nt: TGTGCCAGCAGCTTAGATGTGGGAGGAAACTATGGCTACACCTTC

v_gene: TRBV27
abundance: few
d_gene: TRBD2
j_gene: TRBJ2-1
CDR3aa: CASSTGTSGRAGNEQFF
CDR3nt: TGTGCCAGCAGTACCGGGACTAGCGGGAGGGCGGGCAATGAGCAGTTCTTC